One and the same sample provided the 6 T cell receptor beta chains below, sequenced in a study of blood T cell repertoires in COVID-19 (TCRdb year 2020). Libraries were made using the immunoSEQ multiplex PCR assay. TCRdb limited this immuneACCESS table to in-frame rearrangements with V and J called. A share of clones is missing; checked studies link under half to unresolved V genes, and the rest is unexplained. The table for this sample lists a few hundred thousand clones; 88% of them were counted only once. The leading ten clones occupy approximately 6.6% of the sample. Sequences were obtained from peripheral blood. These receptors were collected from a woman in her thirties who had recovered from COVID-19.

The J gene is TRBJ1-2, the V gene TRBV18; 7 positions match TRBD1. The length of the CDR3 is 14 residues. Per the germline V gene, CDR1 is KGHSH and CDR2 is LQKENI. With V trimmed by 6 bases and J by 4 bases, 8 bases remained unmatched. In nucleotides, the CDR3 is TGTGCCAGCTCTACCGGGACAGACGGCTATGGCTACACCTTC. This sequence encodes CASSTGTDGYGYTF.

The gene calls are TRBV4-1 and TRBJ1-5; TRBD1 aligns across 7 bases. The J segment lost 5 bases and the V segment lost 0 bases, leaving 7 bases of the junction unmatched. The CDR3 loop spans 16 amino acids. Germline V gene sequence: CDR1 MGHRA, CDR2 YSYEKL. The CDR3 coding sequence is TGCGCCAGCAGCCAAGACGAGGGGGCGACCTATCAGCCCCAGCATTTT. Translation gives CASSQDEGATYQPQHF.

This chain's CDR3 is CASSSDTMFGSLHF. The CDR3 DNA reads as TGTGCCAGCAGCTCGGACACGATGTTCGGATCCCTCCACTTT. This rearrangement joins TRBV7-2 to TRBJ1-6, with D maybe TRBD1 (5 bases). V gave up 4 bases and J gave up 14 bases, with 18 bases separating them. Germline V lookup: CDR1 SGHTA, CDR2 FQGNSA. There are 14 residues in the CDR3. Using reference TRBV7-2 and TRBJ1-6 for the parts outside the CDR3, the full variable domain is GAGVSQSPSNKVTEKGKDVELRCDPISGHTALYWYRQSLGQGLEFLIYFQGNSAPDKSGLPSDRFSAERTGGSVSTLTIQRTQQEDSAVYLCASSSDTMFGSLHFGNGTRLTVT.

In its sample, this clone was seen a few times. The chain combines TRBV6-4 with TRBJ2-1; TRBD2 agrees at 9 bases. V lost 3 bases and J lost 8; bases outside the gene matches: 8. The CDR3 runs to 15 residues. Germline values: CDR1 MRHNA, CDR2 SNTAGT. The chain's CDR3 is CASSEVASGADEQFF. CDR3 coding DNA: TGTGCCAGCAGTGAAGTGGCTAGCGGGGCGGATGAGCAGTTCTTC.

This clone appeared a single time. This chain joins TRBV28 and TRBJ1-5, with 12 bases aligning to TRBD1. The CDR3 has 14 amino acids. Looked up from germline, CDR1 is MDHEN and CDR2 is SYDVKM. Trimming took 6 bases from V and 6 from J; bases not matched to a gene: 3. The CDR3 DNA is TGTGCCAGCAGCCGGGACAGGGGGCTTCAGCCCCAGCATTTT. Protein product: CASSRDRGLQPQHF.

This chain uses TRBV20-1 with TRBJ1-1, with D tentatively TRBD1 (6 bases). The CDR3 extends over 13 amino acids. CDR1 is DFQATT, CDR2 SNEGSKA, per germline (reference sequence). V gave up 3 bases and J gave up 2 bases, with 10 bases separating them. The CDR3 region has the DNA TGCAGTGCTAGTCGGGACACTAACACTGAAGCTTTCTTT. Residues: CSASRDTNTEAFF.